The next 19 T cell receptor beta chains were all read from a single sample in a study of blood T cells in healthy people across ages. The use of a sample-barcoded 5' primer and a J-beta primer mix characterized a second PCR of about 6 to 11 cycles. From the 5' RACE reads, TCRdb called clonotypes with MiXCR, one entry per CDR3 protein. The sample consists of around 850,000 distinct CDR3 sequences, approximately 35% of them appearing once. The sequencing sample was made of blood. The receptors were gathered from a man younger than 35 in good health.

This chain links TRBV7-9 with TRBJ2-6, with D uncertain. Germline CDR1 and CDR2: SEHNR and FQNEAQ (reference sequence). The CDR3 has 16 residues. V was shortened by 5 bases and J by 1 base, with 12 bases between the two germline ends. This chain's CDR3 is CASSLYETSGANVLTF. DNA for the CDR3: TGTGCCAGCAGCCTATACGAGACTTCTGGGGCCAACGTCCTGACTTTC.

This clonotype has more than one count but fewer than ten. This chain joins TRBV15 and TRBJ2-5; D may be TRBD1 (6 bases). The germline V gene encodes CDR1 LNHNV and CDR2 YYDKDF (reference sequence). The V gene lost 7 bases and the J gene lost 11 bases, with 20 bases spanning the gap. This CDR3 comprises 13 residues. CDR3 region: CATTGETNNEQYF. Here the CDR3 DNA reads TGTGCCACCACAGGGGAGACTAACAATGAGCAGTACTTC.

This clonotype was recorded many times. The genes are TRBV30 and TRBJ2-7; TRBD2 aligns across 7 bases. Per germline, CDR1 GTSNPN and CDR2 SVGIG (reference sequence). V was clipped by 2 bases and J by 2 bases; unmatched bases: 12. The CDR3 length is 16 residues. The CDR3 protein is CAWSSSGGPKPYEQYF. The CDR3 coding sequence is TGTGCCTGGAGTTCCTCGGGGGGACCAAAGCCCTACGAGCAGTACTTC.

This clonotype has more than one count but fewer than ten. A much larger clonotype is one base distant, so this may be a read error. The CDR3 DNA follows: TGCAGTGCTAGAGATGGCGGGACCTATGGCTACACCTTC. This encodes CSARDGGTYGYTF. The chain combines TRBV20-1 with TRBJ1-2; D perhaps matches TRBD1 (5 bases). The CDR3 totals 13 residues. Germline V gene data show CDR1 as DFQATT and CDR2 as SNEGSKA (reference sequence). V was pared by 0 bases and J by 4 bases, with 9 bases between.

This clonotype came up many times. V gene TRBV20-1 combines with J gene TRBJ1-2; 8 bases map to TRBD1. Germline CDR1 is DFQATT and CDR2 is SNEGSKA (reference sequence). This CDR3 has 16 residues. V lost 1 base and J lost 2; bases outside the gene matches: 9. CDR3 bases: TGCAGTGCTAGAGCCGCTGACAGGGGAGGGAACTATGGCTACACCTTC. As protein: CSARAADRGGNYGYTF.

This clonotype came up a few times. The CDR3 sequence is CATSDTQGYNEQFF. As DNA, the CDR3 is TGTGCCACCAGTGATACACAGGGATACAATGAGCAGTTCTTC. This chain uses TRBV24-1 with TRBJ2-1; D might be TRBD1 (6 bases). The CDR3 length is 14 residues. V shed 3 bases and J shed 4 bases, with 9 bases lying between them. Germline V gene data show CDR1 as KGHDR and CDR2 as SFDVKD.

The chain combines TRBV25-1 with TRBJ2-1, with no clear D. Germline-derived CDR1 and CDR2 are MGHDK and SYGVNS. CDR3 size: 13 residues. V lost 7 bases to trimming and J lost 9 bases, with 16 bases between them. CDR3: CASTDLRASEQFF. The CDR3, as DNA: TGTGCCAGCACCGATCTTCGGGCTAGTGAGCAGTTCTTC.

This clonotype was observed at least ten times. The chain recombines TRBV5-1 with TRBJ2-1; no clear D gene. V dropped 5 bases and J dropped 3 bases, with 9 bases sitting between them. There are 13 residues in the CDR3. Per germline, CDR1 SGHRS and CDR2 YFSETQ. CDR3 amino acids: CASRFGNYNEQFF. The CDR3 region has the DNA TGCGCCAGCAGGTTCGGTAACTACAATGAGCAGTTCTTC.

This clonotype was seen a few times. V and J are TRBV5-1 and TRBJ1-2, with D perhaps matching TRBD1 (5 bases). CDR1 is SGHRS, CDR2 YFSETQ, per germline. The CDR3 runs to 12 residues. V dropped 4 bases and J dropped 12 bases, with 16 bases sitting between them. CDR3 residues: CASSDTREVHTF. The CDR3 coding sequence is TGCGCCAGCAGCGACACCAGGGAAGTGCACACCTTC.

This clonotype has only one observation. V and J are TRBV29-1 and TRBJ2-5; D is perhaps TRBD2 (5 bases). The CDR3 is 15 amino acids. Germline V lookup: CDR1 SQVTM, CDR2 ANQGSEA. Deletions cut 7 bases from V and 7 bases from J, with 25 bases between. The CDR3 nucleotides read TGCAGCGCTGCGTCACCATGGTCCGAGAGGGCGACCCAGTACTTC. This encodes CSAASPWSERATQYF.

This clonotype has a handful of counts. The chain carries TRBV20-1 and TRBJ2-1; 9 bases agree with TRBD1. The trim removed 0 bases at V and 1 base at J, leaving 4 bases unmatched. Germline V gene lookup returns CDR1 DFQATT and CDR2 SNEGSKA (reference sequence). CDR3 size: 16 residues. CDR3 nucleotide sequence: TGCAGTGCTAGAGATTACAGGGGGCCGTCCTACAATGAGCAGTTCTTC. Its translation is CSARDYRGPSYNEQFF.

The chain has TRBV12-3 or TRBV12-4 and TRBJ2-3; D is perhaps TRBD1 or TRBD2 (5 bases each). The CDR3 totals 17 residues. V dropped 5 bases and J dropped 0 bases, with 18 bases sitting between them. The CDR3 sequence is CASSLRTGRWSTDTQYF. The CDR3 nucleotides read TGTGCCAGCAGTCTAAGGACGGGGCGGTGGAGCACAGATACGCAGTATTTT.

V and J are TRBV12-3 or TRBV12-4 and TRBJ2-1; D may match TRBD1 or TRBD2 (5 bases each). The J call may not be correct, given that the DNA end is closer to TRBJ2-7. This CDR3 has 15 residues. The CDR3 protein is CASSPTGQSYNEQYF. CDR3 sequence (DNA): TGTGCCAGCAGTCCCACGGGGCAGTCCTACAATGAGCAGTACTTC.

A remark on this clonotype: A much larger clone lies a single base off, so this may be a read error. The rearrangement uses TRBV12-3 or TRBV12-4 and TRBJ2-5, with TRBD1 matching over 11 bases. Near its end, the DNA agrees better with TRBJ2-7, so the J call may be wrong. CDR3 size: 14 residues. The CDR3 reads CARRTDRGPTEQYF. CDR3 in DNA: TGTGCCCGCAGGACGGACAGGGGGCCAACCGAGCAGTACTTC.

V and J are TRBV5-1 and TRBJ2-7; 7 nucleotides line up with TRBD2. CDR3 length: 15 amino acids. Germline trimming cut 4 bases from V and 1 base from J; bases unmatched to any gene: 8. Germline CDR1 is SGHRS and CDR2 is YFSETQ. CDR3 protein: CASSGGGGDSYEQYF. The CDR3 coding sequence is TGCGCCAGCAGCGGTGGGGGGGGAGATTCCTACGAGCAGTACTTC.

The rearrangement links TRBV4-2 to TRBJ2-1, with 10 positions matching TRBD1. Unmatched junction bases numbered 6, after V lost 7 bases and J lost 6 bases. Germline-derived CDR1 and CDR2 are LGHNA and YNFKEQ. There are 14 residues in the CDR3. In DNA, the CDR3 is TGTGCCAGCAAATTGGGGACAGGGGTCAATGAGCAGTTCTTC. This encodes CASKLGTGVNEQFF.

Regarding this clonotype: The junction departs from germline at one end; a sequencing error may be responsible. The chain is built from TRBV27 and TRBJ2-7, with TRBD1 matching over 12 bases. CDR1 and CDR2 (germline): MNHEY, SMNVEV (reference sequence). The CDR3 covers 14 residues. The DNA for the CDR3 is TGTGCCGGCAGTCCTGGGACAGGGGGCTCCGAGCAGTACTTC. This codes for CAGSPGTGGSEQYF.

The chain links TRBV27 to TRBJ1-1, with 10 bases identical to TRBD1. The length of the CDR3 is 15 residues. Germline V gives CDR1 MNHEY, CDR2 SMNVEV (reference sequence). J lost 5 bases, V lost 6 bases, and 9 bases had no gene match. The CDR3, as DNA: TGTGCCAGCAGGAGACAGGGGGCGCCTGGGACTGAAGCTTTCTTT. Protein: CASRRQGAPGTEAFF.

A word on this clonotype: One end of the junction varies from germline; a read error may be responsible. V is TRBV7-9 and J is TRBJ2-1; D remains ambiguous. The CDR3 consists of 15 residues. CDR1 and CDR2 (germline): SEHNR, FQNEAQ (reference sequence). As DNA, the CDR3 is TGTGCCGGCAGCAACCGTTTGTACGGTTACAATGAGCAGTTCTTC. Its protein is CAGSNRLYGYNEQFF.